This T cell receptor beta chain was retrieved from a study of OX40 agonist ivuxolimab in advanced cancers. Per the germline V gene, CDR1 is GTSNPN and CDR2 is SVGIG (reference sequence). V was cut by 0 bases and J by 5 bases, with 16 bases left in between. This CDR3 region has 15 residues. TCRdb's copy holds only in-frame clones and misses some; the assay was immunoSEQ multiplex PCR. The sample consists of approximately 72,000 clones, approximately 86% of them appearing once. This clone was counted between two and nine times. The input for sequencing was CD4+ or CD8+ T cells sorted from blood, taken in a trial of the OX40 agonist ivuxolimab. The TCR comes from an adult with an advanced solid tumor such as melanoma, head and neck, liver or kidney cancer. V usage is TRBV30 and J usage is TRBJ2-5; tentatively, D is TRBD1 or TRBD2 (6 bases each). The CDR3 region has the DNA TGTGCCTGGAGTGTATGGGGGGCCGCTAAGGAGACCCAGTACTTC. Encoded protein: CAWSVWGAAKETQYF.